Below are 20 T cell receptor beta chains sequenced from a single sample in a study of spatial heterogeneity in lung cancer. As for time point: sample taken at primary tumor resection. MiXCR was run by TCRdb on the 5' RACE reads, yielding one entry per CDR3 protein. The sample consists of more than 65,000 distinct CDR3 sequences, under 8.5% of them appearing once. The starting material was PBMCs, obtained at surgery. These receptors were collected from a male donor with early-stage non-small cell lung cancer.

For this clonotype: A much larger clone is a single base away; this may be a read error. The V gene is TRBV5-1, the J gene TRBJ1-2, with TRBD1 identical over 9 bases. The CDR3 has 15 amino acids. The V and J ends lost 3 bases and 4 bases, in that order; junction bases with no gene match: 7. Germline V gene lookup returns CDR1 SGHRS and CDR2 YFSETQ. This CDR3 is CASSSGQGSSYGYTF. In DNA form, the CDR3 reads TGCGCCAGCAGCTCGGGACAGGGAAGCAGCTATGGCTACACCTTC.

Ten or more counts support this clonotype. The chain uses TRBV4-2 and TRBJ1-1, with D uncertain. Deletions cut 1 base from V and 0 bases from J, with 12 bases between. This CDR3 contains 16 residues. Germline CDR1 reads LGHNA; CDR2 reads YNFKEQ. CDR3 coding DNA: TGTGCCAGCAGCCAAGTAGAGGGAATCATGAACACTGAAGCTTTCTTT. The encoded protein is CASSQVEGIMNTEAFF.

This clonotype was counted ten times or more. V is TRBV7-2 and J is TRBJ1-2; TRBD1 matches at 12 bases. The CDR3 consists of 14 residues. The germline gives CDR1 SGHTA, CDR2 FQGNSA. V was pared by 1 base and J by 8 bases, with 2 bases of the junction left unmatched. The CDR3 nucleotides read TGTGCCAGCAGCTTAGGGGACAGGGGGCGAGGCTACACCTTC. Protein product: CASSLGDRGRGYTF.

This clonotype was seen only a few times. The gene calls are TRBV28 and TRBJ1-5; 8 bases agree with TRBD1. Germline V CDR1 and CDR2: MDHEN, SYDVKM. The V segment lost 6 bases and the J segment 0 bases; nucleotides outside the gene matches: 7. The CDR3 loop spans 16 amino acids. CDR3 loop: CASSGNRGISNQPQHF. CDR3 DNA: TGTGCCAGCAGCGGAAACAGGGGGATTAGCAATCAGCCCCAGCATTTT.

This clonotype was observed many times. J is TRBJ2-5 and V is TRBV11-2, with no clear D. V gave up 2 bases and J gave up 6 bases, with 7 bases separating them. Germline assignment: CDR1 SGHAT and CDR2 FQNNGV. The CDR3 has 12 amino acids. CDR3 sequence: CASSLTIQTQYF. The CDR3 DNA follows: TGTGCCAGCAGCTTAACCATACAGACCCAGTACTTC.

The J gene is TRBJ2-5, the V gene TRBV3-1; D is unresolved. V was cut by 7 bases and J by 2 bases, with 8 bases left in between. Germline V gene lookup returns CDR1 LGHDT and CDR2 YNNKEL (reference sequence). The CDR3 runs 12 residues. The CDR3 DNA reads TGTGCCAGCAACTCACAACAAGAGACCCAGTACTTC. This gives the protein CASNSQQETQYF.

The V call is TRBV19, the J call TRBJ2-7; possibly TRBD2 for D (7 bases). V was trimmed by 6 bases and J by 0 bases, leaving 15 bases between them. Per germline, CDR1 LNHDA and CDR2 SQIVND (reference sequence). The CDR3 runs to 15 residues. CDR3 DNA: TGTGCCAGTAGCGGGGGGCCTATGAGCTCCTACGAGCAGTACTTC. Its translation: CASSGGPMSSYEQYF.

This clonotype was recorded many times. V gene TRBV12-3 or TRBV12-4 combines with J gene TRBJ2-7, with D possibly being TRBD2 (6 bases). Trimming took off 6 bases at V and 2 bases at J, with 14 bases between the two ends. The length of the CDR3 is 14 residues. The CDR3 sequence: CASSRRTIPYEQYF. The CDR3 DNA follows: TGTGCCAGCAGCCGAAGGACTATTCCCTACGAGCAGTACTTC.

This clonotype has ten or more counts. V gene TRBV29-1 combines with J gene TRBJ2-7, with TRBD1 matching over 7 bases. Germline-derived CDR1 and CDR2 are SQVTM and ANQGSEA. Germline trimming cut 6 bases from V and 5 bases from J; bases unmatched to any gene: 13. CDR3 size: 14 residues. The CDR3 DNA follows: TGCAGCGTAGGAGGTCAGGGGGAATTGGACGAGCAGTACTTC. The encoded protein is CSVGGQGELDEQYF.

This clonotype occurred many times. The gene calls are TRBV20-1 and TRBJ2-7; D may correspond to TRBD1 or TRBD2 (5 bases each). CDR1 and CDR2 from the germline V gene are DFQATT and SNEGSKA (reference sequence). V gave up 0 bases and J gave up 5 bases, with 23 bases separating them. This CDR3 region has 17 residues. CDR3 protein: CSARDRIRGSRDHEQYF. The CDR3 DNA is TGCAGTGCTAGAGATCGTATCCGCGGCTCCCGGGACCACGAGCAGTACTTC.

The CDR3 sequence is CASSFPSGNGGDTQYF. The CDR3 nucleotides are TGTGCCAGCAGTTTCCCTAGCGGGAATGGGGGAGATACGCAGTATTTT. V usage is TRBV12-3 or TRBV12-4 and J usage is TRBJ2-3, with 9 bases identical to TRBD2. V lost 3 bases to trimming and J lost 5 bases; unmatched junction nucleotides: 9. This CDR3 is built from 16 residues.

In this sample, this clonotype turned up a few times. The chain uses TRBV7-2 and TRBJ1-2, with unresolved D. V lost 1 base to trimming and J lost 7 bases, with 16 bases between them. In germline, CDR1 is SGHTA, CDR2 FQGNSA. The CDR3 extends over 15 amino acids. CDR3 sequence (DNA): TGTGCCAGCAGCTTAGTCACGGAATCTACTATTGGCTACACCTTC. Translation: CASSLVTESTIGYTF.

This clonotype was detected many times. The rearrangement uses TRBV24-1 and TRBJ2-6, with unresolved D. Trimming pared 4 bases from V and 0 bases from J, leaving 9 bases between. The CDR3 is made up of 16 amino acids. Germline-derived CDR1 and CDR2 are KGHDR and SFDVKD. The CDR3 sequence: CATSDRHSSGANVLTF. The DNA for the CDR3 is TGTGCCACCAGTGACAGGCACAGCTCTGGGGCCAACGTCCTGACTTTC.

This clonotype has at least ten counts. The chain links TRBV9 to TRBJ1-2; unclear D gene. Germline V lookup: CDR1 SGDLS, CDR2 YYNGEE. V gave up 3 bases and J gave up 6 bases, with 12 bases separating them. The CDR3 is made up of 13 amino acids. CDR3 in DNA: TGTGCCAGCAGCGGAAGCCGGGTCGATGGCTACACCTTC. Protein product: CASSGSRVDGYTF.

This clonotype was seen a handful of times. V is TRBV6-5 and J is TRBJ1-5; D remains ambiguous. This CDR3 is 14 amino acids long. The germline CDR1 and CDR2 sequences are MNHEY and SVGAGI. Trimming cost V 6 bases and J 0 bases, with 9 bases left between them. The DNA for the CDR3 is TGTGCCAGCAGCCTGAGGAGTAGCAATCAGCCCCAGCATTTT. Amino acids: CASSLRSSNQPQHF.

This clonotype showed up just a few times. The chain combines TRBV27 with TRBJ2-3; no definite D call. The ends were cut back, 6 bases at V and 4 bases at J, with 17 bases in the middle. CDR3 length equals 15 residues. Germline loops: CDR1 MNHEY, CDR2 SMNVEV (reference sequence). This CDR3 is CASSVTRYNPDTQYF. Here the CDR3 DNA reads TGTGCCAGCAGCGTGACCCGATACAACCCAGATACGCAGTATTTT.

This clonotype was seen at least ten times. The chain couples TRBV7-9 to TRBJ1-3; maybe TRBD1 (5 bases). Germline lookup yields CDR1 SEHNR and CDR2 FQNEAQ (reference sequence). V was trimmed by 6 bases and J by 2 bases, leaving 8 bases between them. The CDR3 length is 13 residues. CDR3 DNA: TGTGCCAGCAGTATGGGGGCTGGAAACACCATATATTTT. It encodes CASSMGAGNTIYF. Looking up the rest from reference TRBV7-9 and TRBJ1-3 gives the full variable domain: DTGVSQNPRHKITKRGQNVTFRCDPISEHNRLYWYRQTLGQGPEFLTYFQNEAQLEKSRLLSDRFSAERPKGSFSTLEIQRTEQGDSAMYLCASSMGAGNTIYFGEGSWLTVV.

The sample holds a few counts of this clonotype. The chain recombines TRBV7-2 with TRBJ2-7; D gene uncertain. From germline, CDR1 is SGHTA and CDR2 FQGNSA. CDR3 length equals 12 residues. Between the trimmed V and J ends, which lost 2 bases and 3 bases, there was a span of 5 bases. The DNA for the CDR3 is TGTGCCAGCAGCTTACTGAACTACGAGCAGTACTTC. Translated, it gives CASSLLNYEQYF.

This clonotype has at least ten counts. The CDR3 coding sequence is TGTGCCACCAGTGATACCCGACAGGGAAGCATGAACACTGAAGCTTTCTTT. Encoded protein: CATSDTRQGSMNTEAFF. V is TRBV24-1 and J is TRBJ1-1; 7 bases fit TRBD1. The junction had 9 bases not matched to a gene; V was cut back by 3 bases and J by 0 bases. The CDR3 is 17 residues long. Germline CDR1 KGHDR, CDR2 SFDVKD.

This clonotype was seen only a few times. V usage is TRBV9 and J usage is TRBJ2-7; 7 bases are a match to TRBD1. This CDR3 contains 15 residues. From germline, CDR1 is SGDLS and CDR2 YYNGEE. The J segment lost 3 bases and the V segment lost 3 bases, leaving 9 bases of the junction unmatched. The CDR3: CASSGPTGRIYEQYF. CDR3 DNA: TGTGCCAGCAGCGGCCCGACAGGGAGAATCTACGAGCAGTACTTC. Complete variable domain (other parts from reference TRBV9 and TRBJ2-7): DSGVTQTPKHLITATGQRVTLRCSPRSGDLSVYWYQQSLDQGLQFLIQYYNGEERAKGNILERFSAQQFPDLHSELNLSSLELGDSALYFCASSGPTGRIYEQYFGPGTRLTVT.